One sample yielded the 23 T cell receptor beta chains listed below, sequenced in a study of blood T cell repertoires in COVID-19. Repertoires were generated with immunoSEQ multiplex PCR, while TCRdb's copy carries only in-frame clones and drops some. The repertoire holds nearly 250,000 clones, with 70% to 90% as singletons. What was sequenced was PBMCs or T cells enriched from blood (not recorded which). All receptors come from a man in his fifties or sixties who had been exposed to COVID-19.

V gene TRBV5-1 combines with J gene TRBJ1-6; 8 nucleotides match TRBD1. The CDR3 contains 15 residues. The germline gives CDR1 SGHRS, CDR2 YFSETQ. V lost 4 bases, J lost 9 bases, and 9 bases stayed unmatched. The CDR3 reads CASSPETGAFSPLHF. CDR3 DNA: TGCGCCAGCAGCCCTGAGACAGGGGCCTTTTCACCCCTCCACTTT.

The J gene is TRBJ1-2, the V gene TRBV28; possibly TRBD1 for D (5 bases). The germline V and J ends were trimmed by 10 bases and 2 bases, with 11 bases remaining between them. This CDR3 has 12 amino acids. From germline, CDR1 is MDHEN and CDR2 SYDVKM. The CDR3 spells CATGGVNYGYTF. In DNA, the CDR3 is TGTGCCACGGGAGGGGTCAACTATGGCTACACCTTC.

This chain joins TRBV18 and TRBJ2-6, with D tentatively TRBD2 (5 bases). The germline CDR1 and CDR2 sequences are KGHSH and LQKENI. The CDR3 length is 13 residues. V shed 10 bases and J shed 2 bases, with 9 bases lying between them. CDR3: CATGETGANVLTF. Here the CDR3 DNA reads TGTGCCACCGGGGAGACTGGGGCCAACGTCCTGACTTTC.

This chain connects TRBV6-5 to TRBJ2-2, with D perhaps TRBD2 (6 bases). Germline assignment: CDR1 MNHEY and CDR2 SVGAGI. V was cut by 9 bases and J by 5 bases, with 16 bases left in between. The CDR3 is made up of 14 amino acids. Here the CDR3 DNA reads TGTGCCAGTAACCGGGACTGGTCGACCGGGGAGCTGTTTTTT. It specifies CASNRDWSTGELFF.

This sequence joins TRBV5-6 and TRBJ2-2; tentative D call: TRBD2 (6 bases). Germline lookup yields CDR1 SGHDT and CDR2 YYEEEE. Between the trimmed V and J ends, which lost 0 bases and 4 bases, there was a span of 7 bases. The CDR3 is 14 amino acids. The CDR3 DNA sequence: TGTGCCAGCAGCTTGGGCGGGGTCACCGGGGAGCTGTTTTTT. Translation: CASSLGGVTGELFF.

The chain joins TRBV2 to TRBJ1-1; D perhaps matches TRBD1 (5 bases). Looked up from germline, CDR1 is SNHLY and CDR2 is FYNNEI. Trimming took off 4 bases at V and 2 bases at J, with 11 bases between the two ends. This CDR3 has 14 residues. CDR3 in amino acids: CASSVYRTNTEAFF. In DNA form, the CDR3 reads TGTGCCAGCAGTGTCTACAGGACCAACACTGAAGCTTTCTTT.

The rearrangement links TRBV9 to TRBJ1-4; D is undetermined. Per the germline V gene, CDR1 is SGDLS and CDR2 is YYNGEE. The V and J ends lost 0 bases and 2 bases respectively, with 8 bases between them. This CDR3 is 15 amino acids long. CDR3 region: CASSVGTVTNEKLFF. Written as DNA, the CDR3 is TGTGCCAGCAGCGTAGGTACAGTTACTAATGAAAAACTGTTTTTT.

This clone was counted a single time. This chain uses TRBV10-3 with TRBJ1-5; D unclear. The CDR3 has 14 amino acids. CDR1 ENHRY and CDR2 SYGVKD come from the germline V gene. The V end lost 6 bases, the J end lost 1 base, and 10 bases lay between the germline ends. The CDR3 DNA sequence: TGTGCCATCAGCCCTGAGGGAAGCAATCAGCCCCAGCATTTT. This encodes CAISPEGSNQPQHF.

The genes are TRBV28 and TRBJ1-1; D not certain. Trimming took off 2 bases at V and 1 base at J, with 14 bases between the two ends. Germline V lookup: CDR1 MDHEN, CDR2 SYDVKM. The CDR3 is 16 amino acids. CDR3 sequence reads: CASSLDFGVGNTEAFF. Written as DNA, the CDR3 is TGTGCCAGCAGTTTAGACTTCGGGGTTGGGAACACTGAAGCTTTCTTT.

The genes are TRBV6-5 and TRBJ2-7; D is ambiguous. CDR1 and CDR2 (germline): MNHEY, SVGAGI. The CDR3 contains 12 residues. Trimming removed 0 bases at V and 3 bases at J, with 3 bases between. Written as DNA, the CDR3 is TGTGCCAGCAGTTACTCTAGCTACGAGCAGTACTTC. Protein: CASSYSSYEQYF.

The V gene is TRBV12-3 or TRBV12-4, the J gene TRBJ1-2; D call uncertain. Trimming left V 6 bases short and J 4 bases short, with 12 bases between. The CDR3 extends over 13 amino acids. DNA for the CDR3: TGTGCCAGCAGCCCGGGAGTAAGCTATGGCTACACCTTC. Translation gives CASSPGVSYGYTF.

The chain's CDR3 is CAGNTGANYGYTF. The CDR3 DNA reads TGTGCCGGGAACACAGGGGCTAACTATGGCTACACCTTC. The genes are TRBV2 and TRBJ1-2; the match to TRBD1 covers 7 bases. Germline CDR1 reads SNHLY; CDR2 reads FYNNEI. J lost 0 bases, V lost 11 bases, and 6 bases had no gene match. This CDR3 spans 13 amino acids.

The V call is TRBV6-5, the J call TRBJ2-3; D gene ambiguous. The CDR3 consists of 13 residues. Trimming took off 5 bases at V and 1 base at J, with 7 bases between the two ends. Germline V gene lookup returns CDR1 MNHEY and CDR2 SVGAGI. The CDR3 region has the DNA TGTGCCAGCAGTATTCCGGGCACAGATACGCAGTATTTT. Translating it yields CASSIPGTDTQYF.

The genes are TRBV27 and TRBJ1-3, with D perhaps TRBD1 (5 bases). Germline CDR1 reads MNHEY; CDR2 reads SMNVEV (reference sequence). V lost 6 bases and J 6 bases, leaving 15 bases between the germline ends. This CDR3 spans 14 amino acids. Written as DNA, the CDR3 is TGTGCCAGCAGGCCCTCAGGGAATTCAAACACCATATATTTT. It encodes CASRPSGNSNTIYF.

The chain carries TRBV18 and TRBJ1-2; D is possibly TRBD1 (6 bases). This CDR3 is built from 16 residues. The V end was cut by 2 bases, the J end by 6 bases, with 19 bases between. CDR1 and CDR2 from the germline V gene are KGHSH and LQKENI. CDR3 region: CASSPITVEGHHGYTF. For the CDR3, the DNA is TGTGCCAGCTCACCAATCACGGTTGAGGGACACCATGGCTACACCTTC.

The rearrangement joins TRBV11-1 to TRBJ2-5; TRBD1 matches at 8 bases. Looked up from germline, CDR1 is SGHAT and CDR2 is FQDESV (reference sequence). This CDR3 spans 16 amino acids. V lost 1 base and J lost 1; bases outside the gene matches: 5. CDR3 coding DNA: TGTGCCAGCAGCTTAGGAGGACAGGGTTCCCAAGAGACCCAGTACTTC. It translates to CASSLGGQGSQETQYF.

This sequence joins TRBV7-2 and TRBJ1-2, with D tentatively TRBD1 (5 bases). The CDR3 length is 16 residues. Germline V gene lookup returns CDR1 SGHTA and CDR2 FQGNSA. V was pared by 0 bases and J by 4 bases, with 15 bases between. As DNA, the CDR3 is TGTGCCAGCAGCTTAGCAGTTGGAGGGGCCTTCTATGGCTACACCTTC. Amino acids: CASSLAVGGAFYGYTF.

The genes are TRBV30 and TRBJ1-5, with a weak D call TRBD1 (5 bases). Trimming shortened V by 2 bases and J by 5 bases, and 22 bases separated the two germline ends. Germline CDR1 and CDR2: GTSNPN and SVGIG (reference sequence). The CDR3 contains 17 residues. This chain's CDR3 is CAWSFKGAVNYHQPQHF. DNA of the CDR3: TGTGCCTGGAGTTTTAAAGGGGCAGTCAATTACCATCAGCCCCAGCATTTT. Complete variable domain (other parts from reference TRBV30 and TRBJ1-5): SQTIHQWPATLVQPVGSPLSLECTVEGTSNPNLYWYRQAAGRGLQLLFYSVGIGQISSEVPQNLSASRPQDRQFILSSKKLLLSDSGFYLCAWSFKGAVNYHQPQHFGDGTRLSIL.

J is TRBJ2-1 and V is TRBV18, with 7 bases fitting TRBD2. This CDR3 comprises 16 residues. V trimming: 1 base; J trimming: 5 bases; junction bases outside the gene matches: 8. Germline V gene data show CDR1 as KGHSH and CDR2 as LQKENI. CDR3 nucleotides: TGTGCCAGCTCACCACTTCCCAGCGGGGCTAACAATGAGCAGTTCTTC. Amino acids: CASSPLPSGANNEQFF.

The V call is TRBV5-1, the J call TRBJ2-7; 8 positions agree with TRBD1. After removal of 3 bases from V and 1 base from J, the junction contained 6 bases not matched to a gene. CDR1 SGHRS and CDR2 YFSETQ come from the germline V gene. The CDR3 consists of 15 residues. CDR3 residues: CASSSWTGLSYEQYF. In DNA form, the CDR3 reads TGCGCCAGCAGCTCCTGGACAGGGCTATCCTACGAGCAGTACTTC.

The chain is built from TRBV6-1 and TRBJ1-5, with D unclear. The CDR3 has 15 amino acids. V gave up 2 bases and J gave up 4 bases, with 12 bases separating them. CDR1 and CDR2 (germline): MNHNS, SASEGT. CDR3 protein: CASSEWAGLNQPQHF. DNA of the CDR3: TGTGCCAGCAGTGAATGGGCCGGACTGAATCAGCCCCAGCATTTT.

V usage is TRBV5-1 and J usage is TRBJ1-1; 7 bases fit TRBD1. Germline loops: CDR1 SGHRS, CDR2 YFSETQ. V lost 4 bases, J lost 0 bases, and 12 bases stayed unmatched. The CDR3 is made up of 17 amino acids. The CDR3 spells CASSSGQASWMNTEAFF. Written as DNA, the CDR3 is TGCGCCAGCAGCAGCGGACAGGCCTCCTGGATGAACACTGAAGCTTTCTTT. The variable domain in full, with the rest retrieved from reference TRBV5-1 and TRBJ1-1, is KAGVTQTPRYLIKTRGQQVTLSCSPISGHRSVSWYQQTPGQGLQFLFEYFSETQRNKGNFPGRFSGRQFSNSRSEMNVSTLELGDSALYLCASSSGQASWMNTEAFFGQGTRLTVV.

The V call is TRBV28, the J call TRBJ1-2, with D perhaps matching TRBD1 (6 bases). Germline assignment: CDR1 MDHEN and CDR2 SYDVKM. This CDR3 is built from 14 residues. The ends were cut back, 6 bases at V and 1 base at J, with 12 bases in the middle. CDR3 sequence (DNA): TGTGCCAGCAGGGCACCGGGACATAACTATGGCTACACCTTC. Amino acid sequence: CASRAPGHNYGYTF.